One and the same sample provided the 10 T cell receptor beta chains below, sequenced in a study of cytotoxic CD8 clonotypes in ibrutinib-treated CLL. This table comes from immunoSEQ multiplex PCR, and its TCRdb copy is limited to in-frame clones, with some not included. The profile shows some 17,000 clones, about 61% of them singletons. The sequencing here drew on PBMCs, taken after 12 months of ibrutinib treatment. The receptors originated from a human donor with chronic lymphocytic leukemia.

The V and J genes are TRBV9 and TRBJ1-3, with a possible D match to TRBD1 (5 bases). The CDR3 runs to 15 residues. Trimming took 0 bases from V and 4 from J, leaving 11 bases between them. Germline loops: CDR1 SGDLS, CDR2 YYNGEE. The CDR3: CASSVEAGLGNTIYF. The CDR3 bases are TGTGCCAGCAGCGTAGAGGCAGGGTTAGGAAACACCATATATTTT. The full variable domain, its missing parts supplied by reference TRBV9 and TRBJ1-3, is DSGVTQTPKHLITATGQRVTLRCSPRSGDLSVYWYQQSLDQGLQFLIQYYNGEERAKGNILERFSAQQFPDLHSELNLSSLELGDSALYFCASSVEAGLGNTIYFGEGSWLTVV.

The chain has TRBV5-1 and TRBJ1-2; no clear D. Germline lookup yields CDR1 SGHRS and CDR2 YFSETQ. This CDR3 contains 13 residues. Trimming stripped 4 bases from V and 3 bases from J, with 10 bases between. This chain's CDR3 is CASSPPEHYGYTF. The CDR3 DNA is TGCGCCAGCAGCCCACCGGAGCACTATGGCTACACCTTC.

The J gene is TRBJ2-7, the V gene TRBV5-1, with D tentatively TRBD1 (6 bases). CDR1 and CDR2 from the germline V gene are SGHRS and YFSETQ. This CDR3 has 15 amino acids. The V gene lost 7 bases and the J gene lost 5 bases, with 22 bases spanning the gap. The CDR3 nucleotides are TGCGCCAGCGGAGAACCGGGATCCCCAGGGGACGAGCAGTACTTC. Its protein is CASGEPGSPGDEQYF.

V usage is TRBV2 and J usage is TRBJ2-1; tentatively, D is TRBD2 (6 bases). The CDR3 loop spans 14 amino acids. Trimming cost V 5 bases and J 7 bases, with 15 bases left between them. Per germline, CDR1 SNHLY and CDR2 FYNNEI. CDR3 bases: TGTGCCAGCAGTTACGGGACTCCCCTTAATGAGCAGTTCTTC. Residues: CASSYGTPLNEQFF.

This clone was found a few times. The CDR3 reads CASKERKLFF. The CDR3 DNA reads as TGTGCCAGCAAAGAGAGAAAACTGTTTTTT. This rearrangement joins TRBV6-1 to TRBJ1-4; D remains ambiguous. The germline V gene has CDR1 MNHNS and CDR2 SASEGT. The CDR3 is 10 amino acids. The V end was cut by 7 bases, the J end by 10 bases, with 7 bases between.

This rearrangement joins TRBV19 to TRBJ2-6; no clear D. The length of the CDR3 is 15 residues. The germline V gene has CDR1 LNHDA and CDR2 SQIVND (reference sequence). V lost 1 base, J lost 6 bases, and 10 bases lay in between. CDR3 sequence (DNA): TGTGCCAGTAGTATAGGGACGGAGCAGGCCAACGTCCTGACTTTC. It encodes CASSIGTEQANVLTF.

This clone was recorded a few times. The rearrangement uses TRBV5-1 and TRBJ2-2; D is uncertain. Germline values: CDR1 SGHRS, CDR2 YFSETQ. Trimming removed 0 bases at V and 4 bases at J, with 4 bases between. The CDR3 extends over 13 amino acids. CDR3: CASSLGITGELFF. Here the CDR3 DNA reads TGCGCCAGCAGCTTGGGTATCACCGGGGAGCTGTTTTTT.

This clone is judged medium-sized. This sequence joins TRBV2 and TRBJ2-5, with 7 bases aligning to TRBD1. V gave up 6 bases and J gave up 5 bases; unmatched junction bases: 3. The V gene's germline CDR1 is SNHLY and CDR2 FYNNEI. This CDR3 has 12 amino acids. DNA of the CDR3: TGTGCCAGCAGAGGACAGGCGGAGACCCAGTACTTC. It encodes CASRGQAETQYF.

This clone appeared a single time. The gene calls are TRBV5-4 and TRBJ2-1; 7 bases match TRBD1. This CDR3 is 15 amino acids long. V lost 0 bases and J lost 3; bases outside the gene matches: 3. CDR1 and CDR2 (germline): SGHNT, YYREEE (reference sequence). The CDR3 sequence: CASSLGQGDYNEQFF. In DNA, the CDR3 is TGTGCCAGCAGCTTGGGACAGGGAGACTACAATGAGCAGTTCTTC.

This clone was observed a handful of times. The chain combines TRBV7-6 with TRBJ1-1; 8 bases fit TRBD1. With V trimmed by 5 bases and J by 0 bases, 8 bases remained unmatched. Germline-derived CDR1 and CDR2 are SGHVS and FNYEAQ. This CDR3 is 16 amino acids long. This chain's CDR3 is CASSSGQGVMNTEAFF. CDR3 coding DNA: TGTGCCAGCAGCAGTGGACAGGGTGTTATGAACACTGAAGCTTTCTTT.